The 19 T cell receptor beta chains in this list originate from one sample, sequenced in a study of human T cells and chemical hapten exposure. MiXCR, run by TCRdb on the RACE reads, gives a single entry per CDR3 protein. The sample has about 350,000 distinct CDR3 sequences, roughly 6% seen once. This sample's time point: patch test 2, 6 weeks after DPC sensitization. The treatment is: therapeutic diphenylcyclopropenone sensitization with weekly scalp DPC. The starting material was whole blood, obtained in connection with sensitization to the hapten diphenylcyclopropenone (DPC). The receptors derive from a woman younger than 30 with alopecia areata. Some clones in this sample may be carry-over from other donors' samples.

In its sample, this clonotype was seen a few times. The chain joins TRBV7-8 to TRBJ1-5; TRBD1 matches 8 bases. CDR1 and CDR2 (germline): SGHVS, FQNEAQ. This CDR3 has 15 residues. Trimming cost V 1 base and J 7 bases; bases outside gene matches: 6. The CDR3 DNA sequence: TGTGCCAGCAGCTTAGGAACAGGGGGACCACAGCCCCAGCATTTT. Translation gives CASSLGTGGPQPQHF.

This sequence joins TRBV7-2 and TRBJ2-1; 7 bases map to TRBD2. The ends lost 5 bases at V and 2 bases at J; junction bases unmatched: 0. The germline V gene encodes CDR1 SGHTA and CDR2 FQGNSA. The CDR3 sequence is 13 residues long. CDR3 protein: CASSRGAYNEQFF. The CDR3 nucleotides read TGTGCCAGCAGCCGGGGGGCCTACAATGAGCAGTTCTTC.

The chain joins TRBV27 to TRBJ1-5, with D hard to call. CDR1 is MNHEY and CDR2 is SMNVEV in the germline V gene (reference sequence). The CDR3 consists of 14 residues. V was clipped by 0 bases and J by 6 bases, with 9 bases between them. The CDR3 sequence: CASSLSALGQPQHF. For the CDR3, the DNA is TGTGCCAGCAGTTTATCTGCCCTTGGTCAGCCCCAGCATTTT.

This clonotype was seen at least ten times. The genes are TRBV18 and TRBJ1-3; D is undetermined. CDR3 size: 14 residues. V lost 3 bases to trimming and J lost 3 bases, with 9 bases between them. The germline V gene has CDR1 KGHSH and CDR2 LQKENI. DNA for the CDR3: TGTGCCAGCTCACCCGCCATAGATGGAAACACCATATATTTT. Translated, it gives CASSPAIDGNTIYF.

This clonotype was counted at least ten times. An end of the junction does not agree with germline; a read error may underlie this. This chain connects TRBV6-2 or TRBV6-3 to TRBJ2-5; possibly TRBD2 for D (5 bases). The CDR3 consists of 12 residues. Germline lookup yields CDR1 MNHEY and CDR2 SVGEGT. The CDR3 region has the DNA TGTGCCAGCTCGGGATTCCAAAAGACCCAGTACTTC. Its protein product is CASSGFQKTQYF.

This clonotype showed up just a few times. The chain joins TRBV14 to TRBJ1-1; D remains ambiguous. The CDR3 is 13 amino acids. The V end lost 7 bases, the J end lost 1 base, and 10 bases lay between the germline ends. Germline V gene data show CDR1 as SGHDN and CDR2 as FVKESK. CDR3 sequence (DNA): TGTGCCAGCAATTCCCCCCCGAACACTGAAGCTTTCTTT. Translated: CASNSPPNTEAFF. The complete variable domain, with remaining parts taken from reference TRBV14 and TRBJ1-1, reads EAGVTQFPSHSVIEKGQTVTLRCDPISGHDNLYWYRRVMGKEIKFLLHFVKESKQDESGMPNNRFLAERTGGTYSTLKVQPAELEDSGVYFCASNSPPNTEAFFGQGTRLTVV.

This clonotype was counted at least ten times. The J gene is TRBJ2-3, the V gene TRBV6-4; TRBD2 agrees at 9 bases. The CDR3 is 15 amino acids. The junction had 5 bases not matched to a gene; V was cut back by 3 bases and J by 4 bases. CDR1 MRHNA and CDR2 SNTAGT come from the germline V gene. CDR3 sequence reads: CASSESSGVADTQYF. For the CDR3, the DNA is TGTGCCAGCAGTGAGTCTAGCGGGGTCGCAGATACGCAGTATTTT.

This clonotype was found many times. The chain recombines TRBV28 with TRBJ2-3; D perhaps matches TRBD2 (5 bases). V gave up 5 bases and J gave up 2 bases, with 14 bases separating them. Germline values: CDR1 MDHEN, CDR2 SYDVKM. This CDR3 has 15 amino acids. Here the CDR3 DNA reads TGTGCCAGCAGTCAGAGCGGAGACTACACAGATACGCAGTATTTT. This encodes CASSQSGDYTDTQYF. Based on the CDR3 plus reference TRBV28 and TRBJ2-3, the full variable domain is DVKVTQSSRYLVKRTGEKVFLECVQDMDHENMFWYRQDPGLGLRLIYFSYDVKMKEKGDIPEGYSVSREKKERFSLILESASTNQTSMYLCASSQSGDYTDTQYFGPGTRLTVL.

The chain combines TRBV6-2 or TRBV6-3 with TRBJ2-3, with D unclear. V was shortened by 2 bases and J by 0 bases, with 12 bases between the two germline ends. Germline V gene data show CDR1 as MNHEY and CDR2 as SVGEGT. The CDR3 length is 16 residues. CDR3 bases: TGTGCCAGCAGTTACGATTCGGCAGCTAGCACAGATACGCAGTATTTT. As protein: CASSYDSAASTDTQYF.

The sample holds a few counts of this clonotype. V gene TRBV28 combines with J gene TRBJ2-7, with 8 bases fitting TRBD1. Per germline, CDR1 MDHEN and CDR2 SYDVKM. The junction had 9 bases not matched to a gene; V was cut back by 7 bases and J by 4 bases. The CDR3 runs 14 residues. The chain's CDR3 is CASTLIGQGYEQYF. In DNA form, the CDR3 reads TGTGCCAGCACCCTCATTGGACAGGGTTACGAGCAGTACTTC.

The J gene is TRBJ2-1, the V gene TRBV20-1, with TRBD2 identical over 11 bases. The length of the CDR3 is 17 residues. V lost 0 bases to trimming and J lost 4 bases; unmatched junction nucleotides: 8. The V gene's germline CDR1 is DFQATT and CDR2 SNEGSKA (reference sequence). CDR3 amino acids: CSARDTSGGFLYNEQFF. Here the CDR3 DNA reads TGCAGTGCTAGAGATACTAGCGGGGGCTTTCTTTACAATGAGCAGTTCTTC.

The J gene is TRBJ2-7, the V gene TRBV20-1; a possible D gene is TRBD1 (5 bases). The CDR3 length is 13 residues. The ends were cut back, 6 bases at V and 4 bases at J, with 16 bases in the middle. Germline CDR1 is DFQATT and CDR2 is SNEGSKA (reference sequence). The CDR3 DNA reads as TGCAGTGCCCTCGACAGCCCGGTGTACGAGCAGTACTTC. Encoded protein: CSALDSPVYEQYF.

The rearrangement links TRBV3-1 to TRBJ1-1; D is unresolved. V was cut by 4 bases and J by 7 bases, with 19 bases left in between. The germline V gene has CDR1 LGHDT and CDR2 YNNKEL (reference sequence). This CDR3 region has 15 residues. The CDR3 DNA is TGTGCCAGCAGCCCCGAGGTGGCCCTCCTGGGTGAAGCTTTCTTT. Its protein product is CASSPEVALLGEAFF.

The J gene is TRBJ2-2, the V gene TRBV9, with TRBD2 matching over 7 bases. Unmatched junction bases numbered 10, after V lost 2 bases and J lost 6 bases. This CDR3 comprises 16 residues. Looked up from germline, CDR1 is SGDLS and CDR2 is YYNGEE. CDR3 loop: CASSVQPAGMSGELFF. The CDR3 nucleotides read TGTGCCAGCAGCGTCCAACCAGCGGGGATGTCCGGGGAGCTGTTTTTT. Full variable domain (rest looked up from reference TRBV9 and TRBJ2-2): DSGVTQTPKHLITATGQRVTLRCSPRSGDLSVYWYQQSLDQGLQFLIQYYNGEERAKGNILERFSAQQFPDLHSELNLSSLELGDSALYFCASSVQPAGMSGELFFGEGSRLTVL.

This clonotype was found a few times. The chain couples TRBV7-2 to TRBJ2-7; 16 nucleotides align to TRBD2. This CDR3 region has 17 residues. Germline V CDR1 and CDR2: SGHTA, FQGNSA. With V trimmed by 1 base and J by 2 bases, 2 bases remained unmatched. The DNA of the CDR3 is TGTGCCAGCAGCTTAGAGGGACTAGCGGGGGGGCCCTACGAGCAGTACTTC. Amino acids: CASSLEGLAGGPYEQYF. Together with reference TRBV7-2 and TRBJ2-7, the CDR3 gives the full variable domain: GAGVSQSPSNKVTEKGKDVELRCDPISGHTALYWYRQSLGQGLEFLIYFQGNSAPDKSGLPSDRFSAERTGGSVSTLTIQRTQQEDSAVYLCASSLEGLAGGPYEQYFGPGTRLTVT.

V and J are TRBV5-1 and TRBJ1-5; TRBD1 is a possible D gene (6 bases). Deletions cut 3 bases from V and 4 bases from J, with 8 bases between. The CDR3 consists of 13 residues. Germline values: CDR1 SGHRS, CDR2 YFSETQ. The CDR3 DNA follows: TGCGCCAGCAGCTGGGACATAAATCAGCCCCAGCATTTT. Its translation is CASSWDINQPQHF.

This clonotype has more than one count but fewer than ten. The V and J genes are TRBV9 and TRBJ2-3; D is tentatively TRBD1 or TRBD2 (6 bases each). Germline lookup yields CDR1 SGDLS and CDR2 YYNGEE. The germline V and J ends were trimmed by 2 bases and 4 bases, with 26 bases remaining between them. The CDR3 is made up of 19 amino acids. The CDR3 loop reads CASSVSKKKYSGAADTQYF. CDR3 nucleotides: TGTGCCAGCAGCGTCTCCAAAAAAAAATACTCGGGGGCTGCAGATACGCAGTATTTT.

This clonotype has just a few counts. J is TRBJ2-2 and V is TRBV27; 12 bases line up with TRBD2. The CDR3 is 17 amino acids. In germline, CDR1 is MNHEY, CDR2 SMNVEV (reference sequence). J was trimmed by 1 base and V by 11 bases; bases with no gene match: 11. The CDR3 loop is CAGRTSGDKWNTGELFF. The CDR3 nucleotides read TGTGCCGGACGGACTAGCGGGGATAAATGGAACACCGGGGAGCTGTTTTTT.

Ten or more counts support this clonotype. The J gene is TRBJ2-5, the V gene TRBV10-3, with D perhaps assigned TRBD1 or TRBD2 (5 bases each). In germline, CDR1 is ENHRY, CDR2 SYGVKD. V was shortened by 0 bases and J by 1 base, with 12 bases between the two germline ends. CDR3 length equals 16 residues. CDR3 residues: CAISESVGAGQETQYF. The CDR3 nucleotides read TGTGCCATCAGTGAGTCGGTTGGGGCGGGCCAAGAGACCCAGTACTTC.